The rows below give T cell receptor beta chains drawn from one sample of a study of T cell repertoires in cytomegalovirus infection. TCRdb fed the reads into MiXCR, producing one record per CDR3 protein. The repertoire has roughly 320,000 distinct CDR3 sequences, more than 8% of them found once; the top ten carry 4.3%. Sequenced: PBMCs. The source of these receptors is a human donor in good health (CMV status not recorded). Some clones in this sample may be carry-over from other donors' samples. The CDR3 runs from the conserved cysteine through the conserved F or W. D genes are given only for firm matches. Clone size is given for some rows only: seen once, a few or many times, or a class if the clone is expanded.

TGTGCCTGGAGTAGGGGAGGTGGCCAGCCCCAGCATTTT | CAWSRGGGQPQHF | 13 | - | - | TRBJ1-5 | TRBV30
TGTGCCAGCAGGGTCACCTCTAAGGGCTACACCTTC | CASRVTSKGYTF | 12 | - | - | TRBJ1-2 | TRBV28
TGTGCCAGCAGTCCTTGGACAAGTTACGAGCAGTACTTC | CASSPWTSYEQYF | 13 | many | - | TRBJ2-7 | TRBV12-3/TRBV12-4
TGTGCCAGCTCACCGGTGGCGGGAGGCTATAAAGAGACCCAGTACTTC | CASSPVAGGYKETQYF | 16 | few | TRBD2 | TRBJ2-5 | TRBV18
TGTGCCAGCAGCTCCACCGGACCCTTCGGGGGCCGGGGCTACACCTTC | CASSSTGPFGGRGYTF | 16 | many | - | TRBJ1-2 | TRBV7-2
TGTGCCAGCAGCTTGACGCGGGAGTCCCCTCGGGGGCAGTACTTC | CASSLTRESPRGQYF | 15 | - | TRBD2 | TRBJ2-7 | TRBV7-2
TGTGCCAGCAGTTTAGCGGGACAGCTATACGAGCAGTACTTC | CASSLAGQLYEQYF | 14 | few | TRBD1 | TRBJ2-7 | TRBV12-3/TRBV12-4
TGTGCCAGCAGCCCCGCAGGAGCGGACAATGAGCAGTTCTTC | CASSPAGADNEQFF | 14 | many | - | TRBJ2-1 | TRBV7-8
TGTGCCAGCAGCCCGACTGGGACGGTTTCTAATGAAAAACTGTTTTTT | CASSPTGTVSNEKLFF | 16 | many | - | TRBJ1-4 | TRBV11-2
TGTGCCAGCAGCTTGGGACTAGCGGGAGCCGAAGGGGCCAAAAACATTCAGTACTTC | CASSLGLAGAEGAKNIQYF | 19 | - | TRBD2 | TRBJ2-4 | TRBV5-4
TGTGCCAGCAGCTTATCGGCCAGCTACACCGGGGAGCTGTTTTTT | CASSLSASYTGELFF | 15 | many | - | TRBJ2-2 | TRBV7-2
TGTGCCAGCAGTGTAACCCGGGACAGGGGGACCTACGAGCAGTACTTC | CASSVTRDRGTYEQYF | 16 | many | TRBD1 | TRBJ2-7 | TRBV28
TGTGCCAGTAGTATGACTTCGCAAAGGCTAGGAAAACTGTTTTTT | CASSMTSQRLGKLFF | 15 | - | - | TRBJ1-4 | TRBV19
TGCGCCAGCAGCTCCCTCTGGTACACAGATACGCAGTATTTT | CASSSLWYTDTQYF | 14 | - | - | TRBJ2-3 | TRBV5-1
TGTGCCAGCAGTCGGAGGGCGAAAAACAATGAGCAGTTCTTC | CASSRRAKNNEQFF | 14 | many | - | TRBJ2-1 | TRBV28
TGTGCCACCAGTGATTTGCGGGGCAGGGGGCCGGTCGGGGAGCTGTTTTTT | CATSDLRGRGPVGELFF | 17 | few | TRBD1 | TRBJ2-2 | TRBV24-1
TGTGCCAGCAGCCTCGAGAGCGGGGGGGCTTTAGATACGCAGTATTTT | CASSLESGGALDTQYF | 16 | few | TRBD2 | TRBJ2-3 | TRBV9
TGTGCCAGCAGCTTACTAGCGGGGGTGGGAGATACGCAGTATTTT | CASSLLAGVGDTQYF | 15 | many | TRBD2 | TRBJ2-3 | TRBV7-2
TGTGCCAGTACCAATCGAAGGGTCACCGGGGAGCTGTTTTTT | CASTNRRVTGELFF | 14 | - | - | TRBJ2-2 | TRBV19
TGTGCCAGTAGGTCCCGGGGGGGAGTGAACACTGAAGCTTTCTTT | CASRSRGGVNTEAFF | 15 | few | - | TRBJ1-1 | TRBV19
TGTGCCAGCAGTTCGGTCGGGCCCTACAATGAGCAGTTCTTC | CASSSVGPYNEQFF | 14 | few | - | TRBJ2-1 | TRBV6-2/TRBV6-3
TGTGCCAGCAGACCGGGACAGAGCTCTGGGGCCAACGTCCTGACTTTC | CASRPGQSSGANVLTF | 16 | many | TRBD1 | TRBJ2-6 | TRBV6-1
TGTGCCAGCAGCCCAGGGTACTTAGGAAAGGAAAAACTGTTTTTT | CASSPGYLGKEKLFF | 15 | many | - | TRBJ1-4 | TRBV14
TGTGCCAGCAGCTTGGCCCATTCTAACACCGGGGAGCTGTTTTTT | CASSLAHSNTGELFF | 15 | few | - | TRBJ2-2 | TRBV5-5
TGTGCCAGCAGCTTAACGTCGGAGAGAAGGGATACGCAGTATTTT | CASSLTSERRDTQYF | 15 | - | - | TRBJ2-3 | TRBV7-3
TGTGCCAGCAGCTCTGGACTCGTGGGGACCCAGTACTTC | CASSSGLVGTQYF | 13 | few | - | TRBJ2-5 | TRBV6-2/TRBV6-3
TGTGCCAGCAGAAGCGGTAGCTCCTACAATGAGCAGTTCTTC | CASRSGSSYNEQFF | 14 | many | - | TRBJ2-1 | TRBV7-2
TGTGCCAGCATGAGTGGAGGGGCCAACGTCCTGACTTTC | CASMSGGANVLTF | 13 | - | - | TRBJ2-6 | TRBV27
TGTGCCAGCAGCTTTCGCGGCGGGGCCAGCACAGATACGCAGTATTTT | CASSFRGGASTDTQYF | 16 | many | - | TRBJ2-3 | TRBV7-2
TGTGCCAGCAGTACCTCAGCGGGGGACCCCTCCTACAATGAGCAGTTCTTC | CASSTSAGDPSYNEQFF | 17 | few | TRBD2 | TRBJ2-1 | TRBV7-4
TGCAGTGCTAGAGATTTGGGAGTTAACTATGGCTACACCTTC | CSARDLGVNYGYTF | 14 | few | - | TRBJ1-2 | TRBV20-1
TGTGCCACCAGTGAAGGACACCTCAATCAGCCCCAGCATTTT | CATSEGHLNQPQHF | 14 | few | - | TRBJ1-5 | TRBV24-1
TGTGCCAGCAGCAGGGACGGCTCCACTGAAGCTTTCTTT | CASSRDGSTEAFF | 13 | many | - | TRBJ1-1 | TRBV7-9
TGTGCCACCAGTGATGCAACTAATGAAAAACTGTTTTTT | CATSDATNEKLFF | 13 | few | - | TRBJ1-4 | TRBV24-1
TGCAGTGCTCTGGTAGCCAAAAACATTCAGTACTTC | CSALVAKNIQYF | 12 | many | - | TRBJ2-4 | TRBV20-1
TGTGCCAGCAGCTCCGGGACTAGCGGGCCGTCGGGGGAGCAGTACTTC | CASSSGTSGPSGEQYF | 16 | many | TRBD2 | TRBJ2-7 | TRBV7-2
TGTGCCAGCAGGCAAACAAGAATTCAAGAGACCCAGTACTTC | CASRQTRIQETQYF | 14 | - | - | TRBJ2-5 | TRBV6-2/TRBV6-3
TGTGCCAGCAGCTTAGCCGGGACAAGAAACTACGAGCAGTACTTC | CASSLAGTRNYEQYF | 15 | few | - | TRBJ2-7 | TRBV11-2
TGTGCCAGCAGCTTCACAGGTCCCGAGCAGTACTTC | CASSFTGPEQYF | 12 | few | - | TRBJ2-7 | TRBV5-5
TGTGCCACCAGCAGACCGGGACAGGGACCAGCCACTAGCACAGATACGCAGTATTTT | CATSRPGQGPATSTDTQYF | 19 | few | TRBD1 | TRBJ2-3 | TRBV15
TGTGCCACCAGCGCTTTCAGGGACAGAGTGAACAATGAGCAGTTCTTC | CATSAFRDRVNNEQFF | 16 | few | TRBD1 | TRBJ2-1 | TRBV15
TGTGCCAGCAGTCCCACAGGGACGGAGAATCAGCCCCAGCATTTT | CASSPTGTENQPQHF | 15 | - | - | TRBJ1-5 | TRBV28
TGTGCCAGCAGCCAAGGGGGGTTCGGGACCCAGTACTTC | CASSQGGFGTQYF | 13 | - | - | TRBJ2-5 | TRBV14
TGTGCCAGCAGTGATCTAGCGAGAGGGGGAGAGACCCAGTACTTC | CASSDLARGGETQYF | 15 | few | - | TRBJ2-5 | TRBV25-1
TGTGCCAGCAGCCGTGGGTCCGGTGGCTACACCTTC | CASSRGSGGYTF | 12 | - | - | TRBJ1-2 | TRBV7-9
TGTGCCAGCAGGGACAGGACCTGGTCGGGCTATGGCTACACCTTC | CASRDRTWSGYGYTF | 15 | few | TRBD1 | TRBJ1-2 | TRBV27
TGTGCCAGCAGTTTAGCAGGGATGGAGACCCAGTACTTC | CASSLAGMETQYF | 13 | many | - | TRBJ2-5 | TRBV12-3/TRBV12-4
TGTGCCAGCAGTGTCCAGCGGGAGGGCGCATACGAGCAGTACTTC | CASSVQREGAYEQYF | 15 | many | TRBD2 | TRBJ2-7 | TRBV6-1
TGTGCCACCAGTGATTCCTTCGGGGCAGTTACGCAGTATTTT | CATSDSFGAVTQYF | 14 | many | - | TRBJ2-3 | TRBV24-1
TGCAGTGCTAGAGCAGGGAGATCGGACGTAGCTTTCTTT | CSARAGRSDVAFF | 13 | many | - | TRBJ1-1 | TRBV20-1
TGTGCCAGCAGCCAACCACAAGAGACCCAGTACTTC | CASSQPQETQYF | 12 | - | - | TRBJ2-5 | TRBV7-2
TGTGCCAGCAGGAGAGACAGCAACCAAGAGACCCAGTACTTC | CASRRDSNQETQYF | 14 | many | - | TRBJ2-5 | TRBV7-2
TGTGCCAGCAGCAGAACCAGGGGTATCGATAATTCACCCCTCCACTTT | CASSRTRGIDNSPLHF | 16 | few | - | TRBJ1-6 | TRBV7-9